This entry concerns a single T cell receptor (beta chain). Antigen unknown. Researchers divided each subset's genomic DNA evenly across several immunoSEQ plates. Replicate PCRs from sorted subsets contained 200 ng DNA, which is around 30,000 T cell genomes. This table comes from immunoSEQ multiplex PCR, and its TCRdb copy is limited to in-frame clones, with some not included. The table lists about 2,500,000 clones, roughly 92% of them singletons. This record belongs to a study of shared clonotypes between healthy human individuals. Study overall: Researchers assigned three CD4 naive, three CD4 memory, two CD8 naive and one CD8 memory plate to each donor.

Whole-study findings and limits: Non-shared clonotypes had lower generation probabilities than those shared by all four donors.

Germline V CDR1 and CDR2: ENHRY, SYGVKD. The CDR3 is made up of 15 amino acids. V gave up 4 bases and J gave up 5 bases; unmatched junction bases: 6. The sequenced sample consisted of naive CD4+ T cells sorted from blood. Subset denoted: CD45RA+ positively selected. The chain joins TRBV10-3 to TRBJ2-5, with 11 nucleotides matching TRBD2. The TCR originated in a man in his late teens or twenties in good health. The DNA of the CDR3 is TGTGCCATCAGTGTTTTACTAGCGGGAGAGGAGACCCAGTACTTC. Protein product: CAISVLLAGEETQYF.